The clone carrying this T cell receptor beta chain has a handful of counts. Its antigen is not known. This sample was included in a study of response to subunit inactivated influenza vaccine. Findings of the study overall: Authors suggested that a seasonal influenza vaccination recruits few new T cells each time.

The germline CDR1 and CDR2 sequences are LGHDT and YNNKEL (reference sequence). The CDR3 totals 18 residues. Trimming pared 0 bases from V and 0 bases from J, leaving 12 bases between. TCRdb used MiXCR to reprocess the RT-PCR reads, holding one entry per CDR3 protein. The sample holds about 540,000 distinct CDR3 sequences, around 13% seen once. The source of this sequence is a man between 45 and 60 years old who received an inactivated influenza vaccine. The sequences come from PBMCs from blood, collected about 13 days after vaccination. The V and J genes are TRBV3-1 and TRBJ2-6, with D possibly being TRBD2 (6 bases). CDR3 bases: TGTGCCAGCAGCCAAGATCTGGGGGGTAGCTCTGGGGCCAACGTCCTGACTTTC. Translation gives CASSQDLGGSSGANVLTF. The full variable domain, completed using reference TRBV3-1 and TRBJ2-6, is DTAVSQTPKYLVTQMGNDKSIKCEQNLGHDTMYWYKQDSKKFLKIMFSYNNKELIINETVPNRFSPKSPDKAHLNLHINSLELGDSAVYFCASSQDLGGSSGANVLTFGAGSRLTVL.